This T cell receptor (beta chain) is drawn from a study of blood T cell repertoires in COVID-19. Germline CDR1 LNHDA, CDR2 SQIVND (reference sequence). CDR3 size: 15 residues. On this clone: One end of the junction fails to match germline, which may point to a read error.

Participant age was roughly 18 to 90 years, and participants resided in about two dozen US areas. Among Cohort 3 donors, those recovered had two negative PCRs, clearance, or symptom resolution. Original analysis: Reference gene primers were amplified, and this amplification served to estimate nucleated cell counts. Here immunoSEQ multiplex PCR was the method, and the copy in TCRdb shows in-frame clones only, minus some. D and trimming were read from the DNA, whereas the V and J calls and clone size are those reported in that table. The sample contains roughly 140,000 clones, roughly 80% of which appear only once.

The chain couples TRBV19 to TRBJ2-3, with TRBD2 matching over 12 bases. Sequenced input: PBMCs or T cells enriched from blood (not recorded which). The sequence was obtained from a woman between 40 and 50 years old who had recovered from COVID-19. The CDR3 loop is CASSMTSGSKDTQYF. CDR3 nucleotides: TGTGCCAGTAGTATGACTAGCGGGAGCAAAGATACGCAGTATTTT. The complete variable domain, with remaining parts taken from reference TRBV19 and TRBJ2-3, reads DGGITQSPKYLFRKEGQNVTLSCEQNLNHDAMYWYRQDPGQGLRLIYYSQIVNDFQKGDIAEGYSVSREKKESFPLTVTSAQKNPTAFYLCASSMTSGSKDTQYFGPGTRLTVL.